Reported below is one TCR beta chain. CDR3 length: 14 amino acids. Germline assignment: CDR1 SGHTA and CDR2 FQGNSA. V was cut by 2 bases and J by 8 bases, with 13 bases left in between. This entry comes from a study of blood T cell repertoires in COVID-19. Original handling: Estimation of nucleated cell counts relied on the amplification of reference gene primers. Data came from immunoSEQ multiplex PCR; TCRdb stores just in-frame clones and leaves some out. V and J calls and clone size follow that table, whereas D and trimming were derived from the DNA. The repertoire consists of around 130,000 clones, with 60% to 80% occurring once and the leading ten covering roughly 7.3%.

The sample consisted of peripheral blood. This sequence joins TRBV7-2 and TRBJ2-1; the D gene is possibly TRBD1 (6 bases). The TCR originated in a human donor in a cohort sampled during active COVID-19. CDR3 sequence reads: CASSLWGTKDEQFF. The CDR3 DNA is TGTGCCAGCAGCTTATGGGGGACAAAGGATGAGCAGTTCTTC.